These T cell receptor beta chains were read from a single sample in a study of T-cell reconstitution after alpha-beta-depleted transplantation in children. MiXCR, run by TCRdb on the PCR reads, gives a single entry per CDR3 protein. In the table there are 500,000 to 600,000 distinct CDR3 sequences, more than 20% of which are singletons. This specimen consisted of PBMCs, obtained before TCRalphabeta/CD19-depleted stem cell transplant. All receptors derive from a boy younger than two with Wiskott-Aldrich syndrome, due to receive a stem cell transplant. Each CDR3 is given without its conserved first and last residue. Fields, in order: V gene, clone size, CDR3 length, J gene, CDR3 protein. Clone size is stated in some rows and not others, as once, few, many or a class when expanded.

V: TRBV20-1
size: NA
length: 13
J: TRBJ2-1
CDR3: SASGATSGYNEQF

V: TRBV2
size: NA
length: 10
J: TRBJ2-5
CDR3: ASRRRRETQY

V: TRBV5-1
size: once
length: 12
J: TRBJ1-4
CDR3: ASSLRAGNEKLF

V: TRBV29-1
size: NA
length: 12
J: TRBJ2-3
CDR3: SVRQVLRTDTQY

V: TRBV2
size: NA
length: 12
J: TRBJ2-7
CDR3: ASSEWREGIEQY

V: TRBV5-5
size: NA
length: 12
J: TRBJ2-5
CDR3: ASSPTGMMETQY

V: TRBV24-1
size: NA
length: 13
J: TRBJ2-3
CDR3: ATSVTGGPADTQY

V: TRBV12-3/TRBV12-4
size: NA
length: 12
J: TRBJ2-2
CDR3: ASSLTGPTGELF

V: TRBV11-2
size: NA
length: 13
J: TRBJ1-6
CDR3: ASSLTPGGNSPLH

V: TRBV5-1
size: NA
length: 13
J: TRBJ2-7
CDR3: ASSPGRTSSYEQY

V: TRBV3-1
size: few
length: 9
J: TRBJ1-1
CDR3: ASSRAGEAF

V: TRBV27
size: NA
length: 13
J: TRBJ2-2
CDR3: ASRDGTQNTGELF

V: TRBV7-3
size: NA
length: 12
J: TRBJ1-6
CDR3: ASSQGFGNSPLH